These 20 T cell receptor beta chains originate from one sample sequenced in a study of shared clonotypes between healthy human individuals. The repertoire was sequenced with immunoSEQ multiplex PCR; TCRdb's copy has only in-frame clones and lacks some. The sample includes approximately 980,000 clones, 60% to 85% seen only once; the top ten take 1.5%. The sequenced sample was memory CD4+ T cells sorted from blood. Subset of the sample: CD45RA-negative fraction. These receptor sequences come from a man younger than 35 in good health.

J is TRBJ1-1 and V is TRBV9; tentative D call: TRBD1 (6 bases). Germline V CDR1 and CDR2: SGDLS, YYNGEE. The ends were cut back, 3 bases at V and 5 bases at J, with 14 bases in the middle. The CDR3 totals 14 residues. In nucleotides, the CDR3 is TGTGCCAGCAGCGCAGTAGGGGGTGGGACTGAAGCTTTCTTT. The encoded protein is CASSAVGGGTEAFF. The full variable domain, in which reference TRBV9 and TRBJ1-1 provide the parts outside the CDR3, is DSGVTQTPKHLITATGQRVTLRCSPRSGDLSVYWYQQSLDQGLQFLIQYYNGEERAKGNILERFSAQQFPDLHSELNLSSLELGDSALYFCASSAVGGGTEAFFGQGTRLTVV.

A remark on this clone: Additional DNA sequences in this sample encode the identical CDR3. The chain joins TRBV6-6 to TRBJ2-3; 9 bases are a match to TRBD2. The CDR3 contains 14 residues. With V trimmed by 6 bases and J by 0 bases, 1 base remained unmatched. Per germline, CDR1 MNHNY and CDR2 SVGAGI (reference sequence). The CDR3 sequence: CASRAGGSTDTQYF. As DNA, the CDR3 is TGTGCCAGCAGAGCGGGAGGTAGCACAGATACGCAGTATTTT.

The table lists this clone with a count of one. This chain joins TRBV4-1 and TRBJ1-1, with 8 bases aligning to TRBD1. This CDR3 is 13 amino acids long. V was clipped by 6 bases and J by 5 bases; unmatched bases: 5. CDR1 and CDR2 from the germline V gene are MGHRA and YSYEKL. The CDR3 sequence is CASRVTGGTEAFF. The CDR3 DNA reads as TGCGCCAGCAGGGTTACAGGGGGGACTGAAGCTTTCTTT.

This clone was seen once. The J gene is TRBJ2-3, the V gene TRBV2; D gene uncertain. The germline gives CDR1 SNHLY, CDR2 FYNNEI. The V end lost 5 bases, the J end lost 3 bases, and 3 bases lay between the germline ends. The CDR3 is 11 residues long. CDR3 amino acids: CASSRTDTQYF. CDR3 bases: TGTGCCAGCAGTCGAACAGATACGCAGTATTTT.

This clone has a count of ten or more. CDR3 nucleotides: TGTGCCACCAGCAGTGGACAGGGCGGTCAGCCCCAGCATTTT. Translated, it gives CATSSGQGGQPQHF. The genes are TRBV15 and TRBJ1-5, with TRBD1 identical over 8 bases. CDR3 length: 14 residues. The V and J ends lost 3 bases and 6 bases, in that order; junction bases with no gene match: 4. Looked up from germline, CDR1 is LNHNV and CDR2 is YYDKDF (reference sequence).

The gene calls are TRBV5-1 and TRBJ1-6; D call uncertain. In germline, CDR1 is SGHRS, CDR2 YFSETQ. The CDR3 extends over 14 amino acids. V was trimmed by 6 bases and J by 5 bases, leaving 12 bases between them. This CDR3 is CASKASQDNSPLHF. In DNA form, the CDR3 reads TGCGCCAGCAAGGCCTCTCAGGATAATTCACCCCTCCACTTT. Looking up the rest from reference TRBV5-1 and TRBJ1-6 gives the full variable domain: KAGVTQTPRYLIKTRGQQVTLSCSPISGHRSVSWYQQTPGQGLQFLFEYFSETQRNKGNFPGRFSGRQFSNSRSEMNVSTLELGDSALYLCASKASQDNSPLHFGNGTRLTVT.

The rearrangement joins TRBV5-4 to TRBJ2-1, with 9 bases fitting TRBD1. Germline V gene data show CDR1 as SGHNT and CDR2 as YYREEE (reference sequence). V was clipped by 3 bases and J by 9 bases; unmatched bases: 4. The CDR3 covers 13 residues. In DNA, the CDR3 is TGTGCCAGCAGCTCCCGGGACAGGGCTGAGCAGTTCTTC. Residues: CASSSRDRAEQFF.

The chain employs TRBV7-9 and TRBJ2-7; D not certain. The germline V gene encodes CDR1 SEHNR and CDR2 FQNEAQ (reference sequence). The CDR3 has 14 residues. V dropped 2 bases and J dropped 0 bases, with 8 bases sitting between them. CDR3 region: CASSLSQSSYEQYF. The CDR3 nucleotides are TGTGCCAGCAGCTTATCACAGAGCTCCTACGAGCAGTACTTC.

In its sample, this clone was seen once. The chain is built from TRBV20-1 and TRBJ2-7; no clear D. V lost 8 bases, J lost 3 bases, and 11 bases lay in between. The germline V gene encodes CDR1 DFQATT and CDR2 SNEGSKA (reference sequence). CDR3 length equals 11 residues. CDR3 in amino acids: CSITANYEQYF. The CDR3, as DNA: TGCAGTATTACAGCTAACTACGAGCAGTACTTC.

The rearrangement links TRBV29-1 to TRBJ1-1; D gene uncertain. Germline loops: CDR1 SQVTM, CDR2 ANQGSEA. V dropped 3 bases and J dropped 1 base, with 6 bases sitting between them. CDR3 length: 12 residues. Here the CDR3 DNA reads TGCAGCGTTGATTCCGCGAACACTGAAGCTTTCTTT. This codes for CSVDSANTEAFF.

The J gene is TRBJ1-4, the V gene TRBV30, with D hard to call. The germline gives CDR1 GTSNPN, CDR2 SVGIG (reference sequence). V lost 7 bases, J lost 8 bases, and 20 bases lay in between. The CDR3 is 14 residues long. CDR3 protein: CALETTGRGEKLFF. CDR3 sequence (DNA): TGTGCCTTAGAAACGACTGGAAGAGGGGAAAAACTGTTTTTT.

This chain links TRBV9 with TRBJ2-7, with 9 bases identical to TRBD2. V was clipped by 3 bases and J by 6 bases; unmatched bases: 10. This CDR3 contains 15 residues. Germline V gene lookup returns CDR1 SGDLS and CDR2 YYNGEE. The CDR3 sequence is CASSEGASGAREQYF. The CDR3 DNA reads as TGTGCCAGCAGCGAAGGGGCTAGCGGGGCGCGCGAGCAGTACTTC.

The chain is built from TRBV5-1 and TRBJ2-3, with 9 positions matching TRBD1. The V gene end was trimmed by 5 bases and the J gene end by 0 bases; junction bases not matched to a gene: 4. The CDR3 runs 15 residues. Germline values: CDR1 SGHRS, CDR2 YFSETQ. The CDR3 DNA sequence: TGCGCCAGCAGGGGCGGACAGGGGAGCACAGATACGCAGTATTTT. Translating it yields CASRGGQGSTDTQYF.

The chain recombines TRBV5-1 with TRBJ2-3; 10 bases are shared with TRBD2. V lost 4 bases, J lost 6 bases, and 8 bases stayed unmatched. The CDR3 spans 15 residues. CDR1 and CDR2 from the germline V gene are SGHRS and YFSETQ. CDR3 amino acids: CASSLTLSGRDTQYF. CDR3 sequence (DNA): TGCGCCAGCAGCCTGACTCTTAGCGGGAGGGATACGCAGTATTTT.

This sequence joins TRBV7-9 and TRBJ1-1, with D maybe TRBD1 (5 bases). Germline V lookup: CDR1 SEHNR, CDR2 FQNEAQ (reference sequence). The CDR3 extends over 15 amino acids. Trimming removed 5 bases at V and 2 bases at J, with 15 bases between. The CDR3 DNA follows: TGTGCCAGCAGCCCCGGGGGGTTCCTTAACACTGAAGCTTTCTTT. Translating it yields CASSPGGFLNTEAFF.

The table lists this clone with a few counts. The chain joins TRBV29-1 to TRBJ1-1, with TRBD1 as a possible D gene (5 bases). Trimming left V 5 bases short and J 3 bases short, with 10 bases between. Germline V gene data show CDR1 as SQVTM and CDR2 as ANQGSEA. This CDR3 contains 12 residues. The CDR3 bases are TGCAGCGTTCTTCTACAGGACACTGAAGCTTTCTTT. This codes for CSVLLQDTEAFF.

The chain couples TRBV11-3 to TRBJ2-5; 8 positions agree with TRBD1. V lost 1 base, J lost 0 bases, and 4 bases stayed unmatched. Germline-derived CDR1 and CDR2 are SGHNT and YENEEA. The CDR3 is made up of 16 amino acids. The CDR3 here is CASSLGTGKYQETQYF. The CDR3 region has the DNA TGTGCCAGCAGCTTAGGGACAGGGAAGTACCAAGAGACCCAGTACTTC.

On this clone: The junction shows a germline mismatch at one end, possibly a read error. This chain joins TRBV5-1 and TRBJ2-7; D is unclear. Germline V lookup: CDR1 SGHRS, CDR2 YFSETQ. The CDR3 has 12 amino acids. This CDR3 is CASTRTEYEQYF. CDR3 in DNA: TGTGCCAGCACTCGCACGGAATACGAGCAGTACTTC.

V is TRBV28 and J is TRBJ2-3; 10 bases fit TRBD2. This CDR3 contains 15 residues. Looked up from germline, CDR1 is MDHEN and CDR2 is SYDVKM. Unmatched junction bases numbered 6, after V lost 4 bases and J lost 5 bases. The CDR3 nucleotides read TGTGCCAGCAGTTCAGCGGGGGGGAGAGGAGATACGCAGTATTTT. Amino acids: CASSSAGGRGDTQYF.

The V call is TRBV4-3, the J call TRBJ2-1, with D unclear. The CDR3 contains 15 residues. From germline, CDR1 is LGHNA and CDR2 YSLEER. Trimming removed 1 base at V and 4 bases at J, with 11 bases between. The CDR3 here is CASSQGVAGYNEQFF. CDR3 coding DNA: TGCGCCAGCAGCCAAGGGGTAGCTGGTTACAATGAGCAGTTCTTC.